This section outlines one T cell receptor beta chain sequence together with its context. This entry belongs to a study of blood T cell repertoires in COVID-19. Between the trimmed V and J ends, which lost 3 bases and 6 bases, there was a span of 9 bases. This CDR3 is 12 amino acids long. This table comes from immunoSEQ multiplex PCR, and its TCRdb copy is limited to in-frame clones, with some not included. This sample yields tens of thousands of clones, of which about nine tenths are seen a single time; roughly 23% belongs to the top ten. This chain connects TRBV12-3 or TRBV12-4 to TRBJ2-7; D is perhaps TRBD1 (5 bases). This sequence was found in a woman between 50 and 59 years old with active or convalescent COVID-19. The source material was peripheral blood. The CDR3 sequence: CASSFWGGEQYF. CDR3 in DNA: TGTGCCAGCAGTTTCTGGGGCGGCGAGCAGTACTTC.